A selection of T cell receptor beta chains follows, all from one sample in a study of blood T cell repertoires in COVID-19. Clones were sequenced by immunoSEQ multiplex PCR, and TCRdb holds only the in-frame ones, with some missing. The table includes 400,000 to 450,000 clones, around nine tenths detected once. The sequenced sample consisted of peripheral blood. These receptors originate from a young man with COVID-19, enrolled during active disease. The conserved cysteine and the conserved F or W are not part of the CDR3 here.

V gene	J gene	CDR3 protein
TRBV5-1	TRBJ2-7	ASSRGTGPYEQY
TRBV7-8	TRBJ2-5	ASSLARQGVDGTQY
TRBV2	TRBJ1-2	ASRGGQTAYGYT
TRBV29-1	TRBJ2-2	SVDRGPGNTGELF
TRBV24-1	TRBJ2-1	ATSDSGSAEQF
TRBV7-8	TRBJ2-5	ASSLRGRASEETQY
TRBV6-5	TRBJ2-5	ASRLAGGLETQY
TRBV5-1	TRBJ2-5	ASSLSYQETQY
TRBV20-1	TRBJ2-1	SAFLEHEQF
TRBV5-8	TRBJ1-5	ASSLGALSGNQPQH
TRBV7-3	TRBJ2-5	ASSPYRGGQETQY
TRBV19	TRBJ1-5	ASSIGQGDNQPQH
TRBV2	TRBJ2-2	ASTLDRVNTGELF
TRBV19	TRBJ2-5	ASRQEGTQY
TRBV5-1	TRBJ2-3	ASRNPGSDTQY
TRBV12-3/TRBV12-4	TRBJ1-6	ASSWAGNSPLH
TRBV7-9	TRBJ2-7	ASSLPGSYEQY
TRBV14	TRBJ1-1	ASSRHSWVNTEAF
TRBV27	TRBJ2-1	ASSFPEGGEQF
TRBV19	TRBJ2-1	ASSSSGTYNEQF
TRBV4-1	TRBJ2-7	ASSQEEEF
TRBV5-6	TRBJ2-7	ASSGSRQIYEQY
TRBV5-1	TRBJ2-3	ASSPGLAGANTDTQY
TRBV7-9	TRBJ2-3	ASSLRGSTDTQY
TRBV14	TRBJ2-1	ASSPSVGAFEQF
TRBV6-5	TRBJ2-3	ASTYAGGDTDTQY
TRBV3-1/TRBV3-2	TRBJ2-6	ASSQTSFSGANVLT
TRBV18	TRBJ2-2	ASSPRQPPGELF
TRBV18	TRBJ2-5	ASSSEGQQETQY
TRBV19	TRBJ1-2	ASSIGTVYVHGYT
TRBV12-3/TRBV12-4	TRBJ2-7	ASRIQGSYEQY
TRBV10-3	TRBJ1-2	AISEAGANYGYT
TRBV6-5	TRBJ1-2	ASSPAGSNYGYT
TRBV6-5	TRBJ2-2	ASINAGELF
TRBV6-1	TRBJ1-5	ASSEGGTYNQPQH
TRBV6-5	TRBJ1-1	ASSYSYRATEAF
TRBV20-1	TRBJ2-1	SARAGNEQF